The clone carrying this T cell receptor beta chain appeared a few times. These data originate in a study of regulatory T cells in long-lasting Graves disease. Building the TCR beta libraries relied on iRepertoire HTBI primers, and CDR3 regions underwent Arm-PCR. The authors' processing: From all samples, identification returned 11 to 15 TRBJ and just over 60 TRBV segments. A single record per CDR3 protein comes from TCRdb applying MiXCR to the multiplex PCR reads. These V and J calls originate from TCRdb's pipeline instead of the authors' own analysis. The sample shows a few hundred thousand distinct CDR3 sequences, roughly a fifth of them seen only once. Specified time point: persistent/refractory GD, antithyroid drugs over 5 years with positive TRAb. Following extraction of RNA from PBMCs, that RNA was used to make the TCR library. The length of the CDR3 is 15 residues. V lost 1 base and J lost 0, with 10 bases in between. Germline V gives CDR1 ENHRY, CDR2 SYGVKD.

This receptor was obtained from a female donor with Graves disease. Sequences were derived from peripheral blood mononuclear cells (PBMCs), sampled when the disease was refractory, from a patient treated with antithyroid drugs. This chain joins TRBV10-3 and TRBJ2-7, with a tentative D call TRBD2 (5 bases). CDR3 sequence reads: CAISELVALSYEQYF. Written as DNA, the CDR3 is TGTGCCATCAGTGAGTTAGTAGCGCTCTCCTACGAGCAGTACTTC.